These 19 T cell receptor beta chains share one sample of origin, sequenced in a study of shared clonotypes between healthy human individuals. Terminally differentiated effector memory CD45RA+ cells were excluded by CCR7 positive selection of CD45RO-negative cells. Only in-frame clones appear in the TCRdb table, and some are missing; sequencing was by immunoSEQ multiplex PCR. The repertoire holds about 2 million clones, about 94% seen once, with around 1% in the top ten. The specimen was naive CD8+ T cells sorted from blood. These receptors all come from a man between 18 and 29 years old in good health.

The chain uses TRBV7-9 and TRBJ1-1, with unresolved D. V shed 1 base and J shed 1 base, with 7 bases lying between them. The CDR3 loop spans 14 amino acids. Germline V gene lookup returns CDR1 SEHNR and CDR2 FQNEAQ (reference sequence). As DNA, the CDR3 is TGTGCCAGCAGCTTAGAGGTTACGAACACTGAAGCTTTCTTT. Translation: CASSLEVTNTEAFF.

The chain couples TRBV6-1 to TRBJ2-5; 11 bases fit TRBD2. CDR1 and CDR2 (germline): MNHNS, SASEGT. CDR3 length: 22 residues. J gave up 5 bases and V 0 bases, and 23 bases lay outside the gene matches. The CDR3 DNA sequence: TGTGCCAGCAGTGAAGCGCGGGGGGGCGTTCTACTAGCGGGAGTGTGGTCGGAGACCCAGTACTTC. Translating it yields CASSEARGGVLLAGVWSETQYF.

The rearrangement links TRBV4-2 to TRBJ1-1; TRBD1 is a possible D gene (5 bases). Trimming removed 1 base at V and 4 bases at J, with 10 bases between. The CDR3 is 14 residues long. The germline V gene has CDR1 LGHNA and CDR2 YNFKEQ. This CDR3 reads CASSQGGASTEAFF. As DNA, the CDR3 is TGTGCCAGCAGCCAAGGAGGGGCTAGCACTGAAGCTTTCTTT.

The chain carries TRBV28 and TRBJ1-2; D ambiguous. The length of the CDR3 is 13 residues. Trimming left V 6 bases short and J 6 bases short, with 14 bases between. Germline V CDR1 and CDR2: MDHEN, SYDVKM. CDR3 coding DNA: TGTGCCAGCAGCCCATCGCCAGGCGATGGCTACACCTTC. This translates into CASSPSPGDGYTF.

About this clone: An end of the junction does not agree with germline; a read error may underlie this. J is TRBJ2-5 and V is TRBV5-1; 13 positions match TRBD2. The CDR3 runs to 17 residues. Germline loops: CDR1 SGHRS, CDR2 YFSETQ. In nucleotides, the CDR3 is TGCGCCAGCAGCTTGGCCCCCTGGACTAGCGGGGGAGAGGAGTGGGACTTC. Amino acid sequence: CASSLAPWTSGGEEWDF.

This rearrangement joins TRBV27 to TRBJ1-6, with TRBD1 matching 7 bases. After removal of 5 bases from V and 6 bases from J, the junction contained 16 bases not matched to a gene. The germline V gene has CDR1 MNHEY and CDR2 SMNVEV (reference sequence). This CDR3 region has 18 residues. The CDR3 protein is CASSPLEVLGGVNSPLHF. For the CDR3, the DNA is TGTGCCAGCAGTCCCCTGGAGGTTCTAGGGGGCGTTAATTCACCCCTCCACTTT.

The chain employs TRBV25-1 and TRBJ2-7; 8 bases fit TRBD2. CDR1 is MGHDK, CDR2 SYGVNS, per germline. The CDR3 has 14 residues. V was clipped by 8 bases and J by 6 bases; unmatched bases: 12. This CDR3 reads CASGSGGVIGEQYF. Here the CDR3 DNA reads TGTGCCAGCGGATCGGGAGGGGTTATCGGCGAGCAGTACTTC.

This chain joins TRBV7-9 and TRBJ1-6, with no clear D. Germline V gene lookup returns CDR1 SEHNR and CDR2 FQNEAQ (reference sequence). Trimming left V 3 bases short and J 8 bases short, with 26 bases between. This CDR3 comprises 19 residues. CDR3 nucleotide sequence: TGTGCCAGCAGCTTGATACCCGGATACTCAAAAGATGAGGATTCACCCCTCCACTTT. Its protein is CASSLIPGYSKDEDSPLHF. The variable domain in full, completed from reference TRBV7-9 and TRBJ1-6, reads DTGVSQNPRHKITKRGQNVTFRCDPISEHNRLYWYRQTLGQGPEFLTYFQNEAQLEKSRLLSDRFSAERPKGSFSTLEIQRTEQGDSAMYLCASSLIPGYSKDEDSPLHFGNGTRLTVT.

The chain uses TRBV6-6 and TRBJ2-3; TRBD1 aligns across 8 bases. Germline V CDR1 and CDR2: MNHNY, SVGAGI (reference sequence). The CDR3 length is 16 residues. The ends lost 4 bases at V and 3 bases at J; junction bases unmatched: 9. The DNA of the CDR3 is TGTGCCAGCAGTTCTCCCGACAGGGGTAATACAGATACGCAGTATTTT. Its translation is CASSSPDRGNTDTQYF.

The chain combines TRBV12-2 with TRBJ2-7; the table's D call, TRBD1, has no DNA check behind it. TRBV12-2 is designated a pseudogene. CDR3 length: 17 amino acids. CDR3 residues: CASRLIGQGLGSYEQYF. In DNA form, the CDR3 reads TGTGCAAGTCGCTTAATCGGACAGGGGTTGGGCTCCTACGAGCAGTACTTC.

The J gene is TRBJ1-1, the V gene TRBV5-1, with unresolved D. Deletions cut 3 bases from V and 1 base from J, with 10 bases between. CDR1 and CDR2 (germline): SGHRS, YFSETQ. This CDR3 comprises 14 residues. The CDR3 is CASSSSTGNTEAFF. CDR3 sequence (DNA): TGCGCCAGCAGCTCCTCCACGGGGAACACTGAAGCTTTCTTT.

Note on this clone: Additional DNA sequences in this sample encode the identical CDR3. The chain is built from TRBV4-1 and TRBJ2-7; 8 positions agree with TRBD1. Trimming removed 0 bases from V and 1 base from J; junction bases left unmatched: 2. CDR1 is MGHRA, CDR2 YSYEKL, per germline. The CDR3 runs 15 residues. For the CDR3, the DNA is TGCGCCAGCAGCCAAGAAGGACAGGGATCCTACGAGCAGTACTTC. Residues: CASSQEGQGSYEQYF.

The chain links TRBV2 to TRBJ1-3; D remains unclear. Trimming left V 1 base short and J 0 bases short, with 13 bases between. The CDR3 sequence is 17 residues long. Per the germline V gene, CDR1 is SNHLY and CDR2 is FYNNEI. The CDR3, as DNA: TGTGCCAGCAGTGAAGTTGCACCTTTAGACTCTGGAAACACCATATATTTT. It codes for CASSEVAPLDSGNTIYF.

Concerning this clone: Additional DNA sequences in this sample encode the identical CDR3. The rearrangement uses TRBV9 and TRBJ2-7; TRBD2 matches at 7 bases. CDR3 size: 14 residues. From germline, CDR1 is SGDLS and CDR2 YYNGEE. J lost 0 bases, V lost 3 bases, and 3 bases had no gene match. The CDR3 reads CASSAGGSSYEQYF. Written as DNA, the CDR3 is TGTGCCAGCAGCGCGGGGGGTTCCTCCTACGAGCAGTACTTC.

A word on this clone: Other DNA sequences within the sample encode an identical CDR3. V and J are TRBV9 and TRBJ1-1, with 9 positions matching TRBD1. Trimming cost V 3 bases and J 4 bases; bases outside gene matches: 4. This CDR3 is built from 14 residues. Per germline, CDR1 SGDLS and CDR2 YYNGEE. The CDR3 loop reads CASSAGQGGTEAFF. CDR3 in DNA: TGTGCCAGCAGCGCGGGACAGGGAGGCACTGAAGCTTTCTTT.

This sequence joins TRBV19 and TRBJ1-1; D gene uncertain. The CDR3 runs 14 residues. Trimming left V 2 bases short and J 2 bases short, with 9 bases between. CDR1 is LNHDA and CDR2 is SQIVND in the germline V gene (reference sequence). The CDR3, as DNA: TGTGCCAGTAGTATAAATTGGGAAAACACTGAAGCTTTCTTT. Its protein product is CASSINWENTEAFF.

This clone has only one observation. This chain links TRBV27 with TRBJ2-5; D perhaps matches TRBD1 (5 bases). V was trimmed by 0 bases and J by 5 bases, leaving 10 bases between them. CDR3 size: 14 residues. Germline loops: CDR1 MNHEY, CDR2 SMNVEV (reference sequence). CDR3 nucleotides: TGTGCCAGCAGTTTATCAGGGGCGATGGAGACCCAGTACTTC. This codes for CASSLSGAMETQYF.

This clone appeared once. The rearrangement uses TRBV5-4 and TRBJ2-4, with D unresolved. V lost 2 bases, J lost 5 bases, and 5 bases lay in between. Looked up from germline, CDR1 is SGHNT and CDR2 is YYREEE (reference sequence). The CDR3 length is 12 residues. The CDR3 DNA reads TGTGCCAGCAGCTTTCATCAAAACATTCAGTACTTC. Translation gives CASSFHQNIQYF.

This chain connects TRBV27 to TRBJ2-6; D not certain. V dropped 5 bases and J dropped 1 base, with 12 bases sitting between them. The germline V gene encodes CDR1 MNHEY and CDR2 SMNVEV (reference sequence). The CDR3 length is 16 residues. The CDR3 nucleotides read TGTGCCAGCAGTCCCTCTTCGGTATCTGGGGCCAACGTCCTGACTTTC. Residues: CASSPSSVSGANVLTF.